Listed below are T cell receptor beta chains from one sample, sequenced in a study of blood T cell repertoires in COVID-19. Assay: immunoSEQ multiplex PCR; the TCRdb copy retains only in-frame clones and omits some. The sample has 120,000 to 150,000 clones, roughly 79% seen once; the top ten hold roughly 8.4%. Sequenced input: peripheral blood. Every receptor here comes from a human donor with acute or convalescent COVID-19. The donor label of this sample is uncertain. The CDR3 runs from the conserved cysteine through the conserved F or W. The D gene is left open where the match is weak. Expanded clones are given a class, and other clones once, few, many or no size at all.

size | D | J | V | DNA | CDR3
NA | TRBD2 | TRBJ2-5 | TRBV7-8 | TGTGCCAGCAGCTCTGCGGGGGGGCAGCCACAAGAGACCCAGTACTTC | CASSSAGGQPQETQYF
NA | TRBD1 | TRBJ1-2 | TRBV19 | TGTGCCAGTATCCGGACAGGCAACTATGGCTACACCTTC | CASIRTGNYGYTF
NA | NA | TRBJ1-4 | TRBV2 | TGTGCCAGCCTGTACCAAGGGGATGAAAAACTGTTTTTT | CASLYQGDEKLFF
NA | NA | TRBJ2-2 | TRBV9 | TGTGCCAGCAGCGTGAGGACTGGGTGGGGCGGGGAGCTGTTTTTT | CASSVRTGWGGELFF
once | NA | TRBJ1-1 | TRBV10-3 | TGTGCCATCCGGCCGACGGTCTCGGGGGGGACTGAAGCTTTCTTT | CAIRPTVSGGTEAFF
NA | TRBD1 | TRBJ1-2 | TRBV9 | TGTGCCAGCAGCCCGAGCCCGGACAGGGGTTATGGTGGCTACACCTTC | CASSPSPDRGYGGYTF
NA | TRBD1 | TRBJ2-6 | TRBV7-9 | TGTGCCAGCAGCCCAGGGGGCGGAGGCGCTGGGGCCAACGTCCTGACTTTC | CASSPGGGGAGANVLTF
NA | NA | TRBJ2-3 | TRBV7-9 | TGTGCCAGCAGCCAAGCGAGGACGTCAAGCGGGCTTGATACGCAGTATTTT | CASSQARTSSGLDTQYF
once | NA | TRBJ1-1 | TRBV12-3/TRBV12-4 | TGTGCCAGCAGTTTGGGGGCCCGCACTGAAGCTTTCTTT | CASSLGARTEAFF
NA | NA | TRBJ1-1 | TRBV5-1 | TGCGCCAGCAGCTACGCAGGCAGGGTCGAGAGGAACACTGAAGCTTTCTTT | CASSYAGRVERNTEAFF
many | TRBD1 | TRBJ2-5 | TRBV29-1 | TGCAGCGCCACCGTCGACAGGGGAATCGAGACCCAGTACTTC | CSATVDRGIETQYF
few | NA | TRBJ1-2 | TRBV4-1 | TGCGCCAGCAGCCAAGTAGCAGGACTAAACTATGGCTACACCTTC | CASSQVAGLNYGYTF
NA | TRBD2 | TRBJ2-3 | TRBV2 | TGTGCCAGCAGACTAGCGGGGGTTAGTACAGATACGCAGTATTTT | CASRLAGVSTDTQYF
NA | TRBD1 | TRBJ1-1 | TRBV2 | TGTGCCAGCACCGGGACAGGGGGGAAAGGCACTGAAGCTTTCTTT | CASTGTGGKGTEAFF
NA | TRBD1 | TRBJ2-6 | TRBV3-1/TRBV3-2 | TGTGCCAGCAGCCGACGGACAGGGGTGGGTGGGGCCAACGTCCTGACTTTC | CASSRRTGVGGANVLTF
NA | NA | TRBJ1-1 | TRBV25-1 | TGTGCCAGCAAACGTGGCTACACTGAAGCTTTCTTT | CASKRGYTEAFF
once | TRBD2 | TRBJ2-1 | TRBV28 | TGTGCCAGCAGTCCGGGACTAGCGGGGGAGCAGTTCTTC | CASSPGLAGEQFF
NA | NA | TRBJ1-2 | TRBV19 | TGTGCCAGTAGTACGACAGATAACTATGGCTACACCTTC | CASSTTDNYGYTF
NA | NA | TRBJ1-1 | TRBV29-1 | TGCAGCGTGCGTAACCTGAACACTGAAGCTTTCTTT | CSVRNLNTEAFF
NA | NA | TRBJ2-2 | TRBV19 | TGTGCCAGTAGTATAATCGGCGGGGAGCTGTTTTTT | CASSIIGGELFF
NA | TRBD1 | TRBJ1-4 | TRBV7-2 | TGTGCCAGCAGCTTACAGGGGGCGGTTGAAAAACTGTTTTTT | CASSLQGAVEKLFF
NA | TRBD2 | TRBJ2-7 | TRBV15 | TGTGCCACCAGCAGAGAGAGCGGGGGCTCCTACGAGCAGTACTTC | CATSRESGGSYEQYF